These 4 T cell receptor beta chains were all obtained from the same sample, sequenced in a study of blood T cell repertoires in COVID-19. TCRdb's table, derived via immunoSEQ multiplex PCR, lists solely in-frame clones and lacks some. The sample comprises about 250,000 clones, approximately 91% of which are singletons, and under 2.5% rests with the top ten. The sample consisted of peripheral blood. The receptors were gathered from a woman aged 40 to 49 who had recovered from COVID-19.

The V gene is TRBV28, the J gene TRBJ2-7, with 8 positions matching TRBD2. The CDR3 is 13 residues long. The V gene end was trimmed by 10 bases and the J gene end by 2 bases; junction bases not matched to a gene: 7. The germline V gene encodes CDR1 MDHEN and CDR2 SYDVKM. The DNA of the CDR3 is TGTGCCATCAGAAGAGCGGGGGCCTACGAGCAGTACTTC. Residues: CAIRRAGAYEQYF.

CDR3 coding DNA: TGTGCCAGTAGTTCAACTGGCTCCTACGAGCAGTACTTC. It codes for CASSSTGSYEQYF. V and J are TRBV19 and TRBJ2-7; D unresolved. Trimming took 5 bases from V and 0 from J, leaving 8 bases between them. The length of the CDR3 is 13 residues. CDR1 LNHDA and CDR2 SQIVND come from the germline V gene (reference sequence).

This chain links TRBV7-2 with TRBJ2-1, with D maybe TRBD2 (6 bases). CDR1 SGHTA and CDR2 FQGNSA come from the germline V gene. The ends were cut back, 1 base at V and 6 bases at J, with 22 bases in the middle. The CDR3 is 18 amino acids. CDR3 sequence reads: CASSLVWIPGASGNEQFF. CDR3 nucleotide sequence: TGTGCCAGCAGCTTAGTTTGGATCCCGGGAGCCTCTGGCAATGAGCAGTTCTTC.

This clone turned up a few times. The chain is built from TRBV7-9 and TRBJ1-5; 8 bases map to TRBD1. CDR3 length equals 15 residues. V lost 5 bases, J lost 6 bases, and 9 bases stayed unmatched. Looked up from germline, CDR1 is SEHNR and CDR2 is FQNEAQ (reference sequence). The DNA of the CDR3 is TGTGCCAGCAGCCCGTCGACAGGGGTCGGTCAGCCCCAGCATTTT. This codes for CASSPSTGVGQPQHF. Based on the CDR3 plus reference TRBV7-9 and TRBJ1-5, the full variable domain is DTGVSQNPRHKITKRGQNVTFRCDPISEHNRLYWYRQTLGQGPEFLTYFQNEAQLEKSRLLSDRFSAERPKGSFSTLEIQRTEQGDSAMYLCASSPSTGVGQPQHFGDGTRLSIL.